The clone carrying this T cell receptor beta chain was seen a handful of times. Its specificity is not known. These data come from a study of identical twins. Study-level findings and limits: Excess twin sharing in beta out-of-frame sequences was weaker. The abundant beta clonotypes from cord blood had fewer insertions, and memory repertoires had none of this.

The CDR3 spans 11 residues. With 7 bases removed from V and 4 bases from J, the gap between germline ends came to 4 bases. Healthy Caucasian donors formed the entire cohort. Through template switching, a universal primer site was introduced, and the cDNA contained unique molecular identifiers. Via MiXCR, TCRdb re-called the 5' RACE reads, giving one row per CDR3 protein. The repertoire consists of some 1,700,000 distinct CDR3 sequences, with around 33% occurring once and the leading ten covering more than 0.25%. The sequencing sample was made of cord blood. The V call is TRBV12-3 or TRBV12-4, the J call TRBJ2-2; D is undetermined. This sequence was found in a newborn girl in good health. The CDR3: CASKVTGELFF. Here the CDR3 DNA reads TGTGCCAGCAAAGTCACCGGGGAGCTGTTTTTT.